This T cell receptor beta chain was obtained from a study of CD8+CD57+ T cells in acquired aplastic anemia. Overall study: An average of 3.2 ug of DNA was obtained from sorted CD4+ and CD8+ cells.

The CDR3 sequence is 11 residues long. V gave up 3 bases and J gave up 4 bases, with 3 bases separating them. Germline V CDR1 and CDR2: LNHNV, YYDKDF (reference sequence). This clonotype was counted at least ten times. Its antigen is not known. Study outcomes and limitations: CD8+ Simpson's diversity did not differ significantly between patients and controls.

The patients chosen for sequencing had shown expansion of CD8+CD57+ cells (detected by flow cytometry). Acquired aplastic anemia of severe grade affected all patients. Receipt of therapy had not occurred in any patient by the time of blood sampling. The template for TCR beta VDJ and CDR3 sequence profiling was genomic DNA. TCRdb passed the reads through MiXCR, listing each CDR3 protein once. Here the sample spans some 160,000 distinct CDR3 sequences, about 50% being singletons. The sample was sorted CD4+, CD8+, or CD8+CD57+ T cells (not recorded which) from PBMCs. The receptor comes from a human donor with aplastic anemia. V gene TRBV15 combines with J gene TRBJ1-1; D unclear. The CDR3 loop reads CATSSPTEAFF. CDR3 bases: TGTGCCACCAGCAGTCCCACTGAAGCTTTCTTT. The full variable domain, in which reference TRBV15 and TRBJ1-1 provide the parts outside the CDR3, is DAMVIQNPRYQVTQFGKPVTLSCSQTLNHNVMYWYQQKSSQAPKLLFHYYDKDFNNEADTPDNFQSRRPNTSFCFLDIRSPGLGDTAMYLCATSSPTEAFFGQGTRLTVV.